This is a list of T cell receptor beta chains from one sample in a study of blood T cell repertoires in COVID-19. The data were produced by immunoSEQ multiplex PCR, yet TCRdb's version contains in-frame clones alone and is incomplete. Of 650,000 to 800,000 clones listed, 75% to 90% are singletons. Material: peripheral blood. The receptors here all came from a woman aged 18-29 years with acute or convalescent COVID-19. CDR3s include the opening cysteine and the closing phenylalanine or tryptophan. Each record gives: J gene, clone size, D gene, V gene, CDR3 DNA, CDR3 protein. D genes are given only for firm matches. Size tells how often a clone was seen (once, few, many) or the class of an expanded clone, and some rows leave it out.

>TRBJ2-3|-|-|TRBV5-1
TGCGCCAGCAGCCCCTGGCAGGGCGGCACAGATACGCAGTATTTT
CASSPWQGGTDTQYF
>TRBJ1-6|-|TRBD1|TRBV5-4
TGTGCCAGCAGCAATGAAAGGGACAGGGGAATAGGTTCACCCCTCCACTTT
CASSNERDRGIGSPLHF
>TRBJ2-1|-|-|TRBV4-3
TGCGCCAGCAGCCACCAGGTGTCGGGGTCCTACAATGAGCAGTTCTTC
CASSHQVSGSYNEQFF
>TRBJ2-1|-|TRBD2|TRBV7-9
TGTGCCAGCAGCCAGCCGGGACTAGCGGGGAGCTCCTACAATGAGCAGTTCTTC
CASSQPGLAGSSYNEQFF
>TRBJ1-3|-|-|TRBV6-5
TGTGCCAGCGTACCTCAGGGTGACTCTGGAAACACCATATATTTT
CASVPQGDSGNTIYF
>TRBJ2-1|-|TRBD1|TRBV30
TGTGCCTGGAGGGATGAGGACAGGGGGCTCTACAATGAGCAGTTCTTC
CAWRDEDRGLYNEQFF
>TRBJ2-1|-|TRBD2|TRBV4-1
TGCGCCAGCAGCCAAGATCATGGGACTAGCGGCCTTAAGGAGCAGTTCTTC
CASSQDHGTSGLKEQFF
>TRBJ2-2|-|-|TRBV9
TGTGCCAGCAGCGTAGGCGGGTTCGCCGGGGAGCTGTTTTTT
CASSVGGFAGELFF
>TRBJ2-1|-|-|TRBV5-4
TGTGCCAGCAGCTTGTACGGGTGGAATGAGCAGTTCTTC
CASSLYGWNEQFF
>TRBJ1-1|-|TRBD1|TRBV19
TGTGCCAGTAGTTTCGGGACAGTCCGTGAAGCTTTCTTT
CASSFGTVREAFF
>TRBJ1-3|-|-|TRBV5-1
TGCGCCAGCAGCCCCAACTCTGGAAACACCATATATTTT
CASSPNSGNTIYF
>TRBJ2-7|once|TRBD2|TRBV7-2
TGTGCCAGCAGACCCACTAGCGGGGGAGCATCCTACGAGCAGTACTTC
CASRPTSGGASYEQYF
>TRBJ2-7|few|-|TRBV2
TGTGCCAGCAGCGTCTACGAGCAGTACTTC
CASSVYEQYF
>TRBJ1-2|-|TRBD1|TRBV4-2
TGTGCCAGCAGCCGAGGACAGGGGGATCGTCTTGGCTACACCTTC
CASSRGQGDRLGYTF
>TRBJ2-6|-|-|TRBV9
TGTGCCAGCAGCGCAAATAGCCCAAGCTCTGGGGCCAACGTCCTGACTTTC
CASSANSPSSGANVLTF
>TRBJ2-2|-|TRBD1|TRBV2
TGTGCCACCAAAGTGCCGGGACAGAAAAACACCGGGGAGCTGTTTTTT
CATKVPGQKNTGELFF
>TRBJ1-2|-|TRBD1|TRBV9
TGTGCCAGCAGCGTGACCGGGACAGGGGCTGGCTACACCTTC
CASSVTGTGAGYTF
>TRBJ1-2|-|-|TRBV6-2/TRBV6-3
TGTGCCAGCAGTTACTCGAGGGAGGGGATCTATGGCTACACCTTC
CASSYSREGIYGYTF
>TRBJ1-5|-|TRBD1|TRBV15
TGTGCCACCAGCAGCCGAGGACAGGATAGTAAGCCCCAGCATTTT
CATSSRGQDSKPQHF
>TRBJ2-1|-|-|TRBV6-2/TRBV6-3
TGTGCCAGCAGTTTCGGGGGGCCTCCCTCCTACAATGAGCAGTTCTTC
CASSFGGPPSYNEQFF
>TRBJ1-1|-|-|TRBV12-3/TRBV12-4
TGTGCCAGCAGTTTGCGGTTGAACACTGAAGCTTTCTTT
CASSLRLNTEAFF
>TRBJ1-4|-|-|TRBV27
TGTGCCAGCAGTTTAACAGGGTACCTCAAAAAACTGTTTTTT
CASSLTGYLKKLFF
>TRBJ2-3|-|-|TRBV6-6
TGTGCCAGCATCGGAGATACGCAGTATTTT
CASIGDTQYF
>TRBJ1-1|-|-|TRBV5-1
TGCGCCAGCAGCCGCGGGGGCGCTGAAGCTTTCTTT
CASSRGGAEAFF
>TRBJ1-6|-|TRBD1|TRBV7-8
TGTGCCAGCAGCCGCGACAGGGTAGGGAATTCACCCCTCCACTTT
CASSRDRVGNSPLHF
>TRBJ2-5|-|TRBD1|TRBV29-1
TGCAGCGTCGCGACAGGGTCCGAGACCCAGTACTTC
CSVATGSETQYF
>TRBJ1-6|once|-|TRBV7-9
TGTGCCAGCAGCTTACAGAATTCACCCCTCCACTTT
CASSLQNSPLHF
>TRBJ2-5|-|TRBD1|TRBV14
TGTGCCAGCAGCCAGTGGGCAGGGGGCATAGAGACCCAGTACTTC
CASSQWAGGIETQYF
>TRBJ1-1|-|-|TRBV6-5
TGTGCCAGCAGTTACTCACAAGGGGTGAGTGAAGCTTTCTTT
CASSYSQGVSEAFF
>TRBJ2-7|-|-|TRBV4-3
TGCGCCAGCAGCCAAGATGCGGGTTCCTTGTGGGAGCAGTACTTC
CASSQDAGSLWEQYF
>TRBJ2-3|-|TRBD1|TRBV24-1
TGTGCCACCAGTGATACAGGGGTGGGGGCAGATACGCAGTATTTT
CATSDTGVGADTQYF
>TRBJ1-2|-|TRBD1|TRBV12-5
TGTGCTAGTGGTTCCCTGGGGGGACAGGGGAACTATGGCTACACCTTC
CASGSLGGQGNYGYTF
>TRBJ2-1|-|-|TRBV11-2
TGTGCCAGCAGCTTAGGCACCGGGACTCCGGACTACAATGAGCAGTTCTTC
CASSLGTGTPDYNEQFF
>TRBJ1-2|-|TRBD1|TRBV28
TGTGCCAGCAGTGGACAGGGACGGGGCTACACCTTC
CASSGQGRGYTF
>TRBJ1-1|-|-|TRBV5-1
TGCGCCAGCAGCTTGGGAACTCTGAACACTGAAGCTTTCTTT
CASSLGTLNTEAFF
>TRBJ2-3|-|-|TRBV19
TGTGCCAGTAGTATAGGAAGGAACAGTAAGGATACGCAGTATTTT
CASSIGRNSKDTQYF
>TRBJ2-1|-|-|TRBV12-3/TRBV12-4
TGTGCCAGCAGTTTAGCGCTACGGGAGCAGTTCTTC
CASSLALREQFF
>TRBJ2-1|-|TRBD2|TRBV5-1
TGCGCCAGCAGCTTAAGCGGGGTTGAGCAGTTCTTC
CASSLSGVEQFF
>TRBJ1-2|-|-|TRBV19
TGTGCCAGTAGTATAATCTCGGAGAACTATGGCTACACCTTC
CASSIISENYGYTF
>TRBJ2-2|-|TRBD2|TRBV2
TGTGCCAGCAGTGGACCGGGACTAGCGGGGGGCTACGCGAACACCGGGGAGCTGTTTTTT
CASSGPGLAGGYANTGELFF
>TRBJ1-5|-|-|TRBV28
TGTGCCAGCAGTTTTGTAGCCCGGCAGCAGCCCCAGCATTTT
CASSFVARQQPQHF
>TRBJ1-1|-|TRBD1|TRBV4-2
TGTGCCAGCAGCCAAGGCCGGGACAGGGTGGAGAACACTGAAGCTTTCTTT
CASSQGRDRVENTEAFF
>TRBJ2-5|once|-|TRBV9
TGTGCCAGCAGTCAGGGCTACCAAGAGACCCAGTACTTC
CASSQGYQETQYF
>TRBJ2-5|-|-|TRBV12-3/TRBV12-4
TGTGCCAGCACCCTGCAAGAGACCCAGTACTTC
CASTLQETQYF